The 21 T cell receptor beta chains below come from one sample, sequenced in a study of memory CD4+ T cells and cytomegalovirus serostatus (dated by TCRdb to the late 2010s). To prepare the library, the immunoSEQ multiplex PCR assay was applied. Imported from immuneACCESS, the table was reduced by TCRdb to in-frame sequences with V and J called. These copies leave out some clones; in studies compared against another copy, an unresolved V gene accounts for under half, and the cause of the remainder is not known. The table for this sample lists about 27,000 clones; more than 75% of them were counted only once. The ten largest clonotypes hold about 1% of the sample. A FACSAria II was used to sort memory CD4+ T cells, defined as single viable CD3+CD4+CD8-CD45RO+ cells. Sequencing used memory CD4+ T cells from blood. Receptors were obtained from an adult in good health and CMV-seronegative.

The chain carries TRBV18 and TRBJ1-1; D call uncertain. In germline, CDR1 is KGHSH, CDR2 LQKENI. The CDR3 has 19 residues. Trimming shortened V by 11 bases and J by 0 bases, and 31 bases separated the two germline ends. The CDR3 DNA is TGTGCCTCAACTCAAAACTTAATGGCAGGCACTCTGCTGAACACTGAAGCTTTCTTT. It codes for CASTQNLMAGTLLNTEAFF. The full variable domain, completed using reference TRBV18 and TRBJ1-1, is NAGVMQNPRHLVRRRGQEARLRCSPMKGHSHVYWYRQLPEEGLKFMVYLQKENIIDESGMPKERFSAEFPKEGPSILRIQQVVRGDSAAYFCASTQNLMAGTLLNTEAFFGQGTRLTVV.

Written as DNA, the CDR3 is TGTGCCAGCGGGGAACTCTCTGGGGCCAACGTCCTGACTTTC. Amino acids: CASGELSGANVLTF. The genes are TRBV27 and TRBJ2-6; no clear D. Germline V gene sequence: CDR1 MNHEY, CDR2 SMNVEV (reference sequence). There are 14 residues in the CDR3. With 8 bases removed from V and 0 bases from J, the gap between germline ends came to 8 bases.

The V call is TRBV2, the J call TRBJ1-2, with 9 bases aligning to TRBD1. V trimming: 6 bases; J trimming: 11 bases; junction bases outside the gene matches: 13. This CDR3 contains 14 residues. CDR1 SNHLY and CDR2 FYNNEI come from the germline V gene. The CDR3 loop is CASRRDPGQGAYTF. CDR3 coding DNA: TGTGCCAGCAGACGAGATCCGGGACAGGGAGCTTACACCTTC.

V usage is TRBV11-3 and J usage is TRBJ2-1, with D unresolved. The V and J ends lost 5 bases and 6 bases respectively, with 14 bases between them. Germline V gene sequence: CDR1 SGHNT, CDR2 YENEEA. The CDR3 is 14 amino acids. The CDR3 DNA reads TGTGCCAGCAGCCCGGACCCGAACCTCAATGAGCAGTTCTTC. Amino acids: CASSPDPNLNEQFF.

The V call is TRBV11-2, the J call TRBJ2-5; 16 bases line up with TRBD2. Unmatched junction bases numbered 7, after V lost 5 bases and J lost 4 bases. CDR3 length: 17 amino acids. CDR1 and CDR2 (germline): SGHAT, FQNNGV. The CDR3 coding sequence is TGTGCCAGCAGCACAGGGACTAGCGGGGGGGCGGGAGAGACCCAGTACTTC. It codes for CASSTGTSGGAGETQYF.

The V and J genes are TRBV6-6 and TRBJ2-3; a possible D gene is TRBD1 (5 bases). The germline V and J ends were trimmed by 6 bases and 1 base, with 14 bases remaining between them. Germline lookup yields CDR1 MNHNY and CDR2 SVGAGI (reference sequence). The CDR3 sequence is 15 residues long. CDR3 residues: CASRGPDLGTDTQYF. CDR3 DNA sequence: TGTGCCAGCAGGGGGCCGGATTTGGGCACAGATACGCAGTATTTT.

This chain links TRBV6-5 with TRBJ1-5; D call uncertain. Trimming cost V 6 bases and J 1 base, with 10 bases left between them. This CDR3 has 14 amino acids. Per the germline V gene, CDR1 is MNHEY and CDR2 is SVGAGI. The CDR3 reads CASRAPGSNQPQHF. The CDR3 DNA reads as TGTGCCAGCAGAGCACCTGGGAGCAATCAGCCCCAGCATTTT.

This clone was picked up one time. This chain joins TRBV20-1 and TRBJ2-3, with D possibly being TRBD2 (6 bases). The CDR3 has 11 amino acids. V lost 5 bases, J lost 8 bases, and 11 bases lay in between. CDR1 is DFQATT and CDR2 is SNEGSKA in the germline V gene (reference sequence). CDR3 nucleotide sequence: TGCAGTGCTTCACCGGGGGTTACGCAGTATTTT. The encoded protein is CSASPGVTQYF.

Only a few counts were recorded for this clone. The J gene is TRBJ2-1, the V gene TRBV7-2; TRBD2 might be the D (5 bases). Germline-derived CDR1 and CDR2 are SGHTA and FQGNSA. The V end lost 0 bases, the J end lost 8 bases, and 8 bases lay between the germline ends. CDR3 length: 13 residues. The CDR3 reads CASSLAGSYEQFF. In DNA, the CDR3 is TGTGCCAGCAGCTTAGCAGGGAGTTATGAGCAGTTCTTC.

The chain couples TRBV14 to TRBJ1-1; unclear D gene. Germline V lookup: CDR1 SGHDN, CDR2 FVKESK. V lost 7 bases and J 0 bases, leaving 9 bases between the germline ends. CDR3 length: 13 residues. As DNA, the CDR3 is TGTGCCAGCACTAGGGCCTTGAACACTGAAGCTTTCTTT. This gives the protein CASTRALNTEAFF. Together with reference TRBV14 and TRBJ1-1, the CDR3 gives the full variable domain: EAGVTQFPSHSVIEKGQTVTLRCDPISGHDNLYWYRRVMGKEIKFLLHFVKESKQDESGMPNNRFLAERTGGTYSTLKVQPAELEDSGVYFCASTRALNTEAFFGQGTRLTVV.

The rearrangement links TRBV15 to TRBJ1-2; no clear D gene. The germline V gene encodes CDR1 LNHNV and CDR2 YYDKDF (reference sequence). This CDR3 is 13 amino acids long. The germline V and J ends were trimmed by 5 bases and 2 bases, with 9 bases remaining between them. This CDR3 reads CATSGFKNYGYTF. The CDR3 nucleotides read TGTGCCACCAGCGGATTTAAGAACTATGGCTACACCTTC.

The rearrangement uses TRBV6-1 and TRBJ1-5; D is ambiguous. Germline V gene data show CDR1 as MNHNS and CDR2 as SASEGT. Trimming stripped 8 bases from V and 0 bases from J, with 14 bases between. The CDR3 spans 15 residues. DNA of the CDR3: TGTGCCAGCGTCTTCGCACACGATAGCAATCAGCCCCAGCATTTT. Its translation is CASVFAHDSNQPQHF.

The genes are TRBV6-1 and TRBJ2-2, with D perhaps TRBD1 (6 bases). Trimming pared 3 bases from V and 1 base from J, leaving 6 bases between. The CDR3 totals 14 residues. From germline, CDR1 is MNHNS and CDR2 SASEGT. The CDR3 DNA follows: TGTGCCAGCAGTGAGGGACAGAACACCGGGGAGCTGTTTTTT. Encoded protein: CASSEGQNTGELFF.

The chain recombines TRBV28 with TRBJ2-3; the match to TRBD1 covers 9 bases. Germline CDR1 MDHEN, CDR2 SYDVKM. This CDR3 has 14 residues. The V segment lost 6 bases and the J segment 6 bases; nucleotides outside the gene matches: 7. CDR3 sequence: CASSGTGHLDTQYF. The CDR3 DNA reads as TGTGCCAGCAGCGGGACAGGGCACTTGGATACGCAGTATTTT.

The sample holds one count of this clone. The chain is built from TRBV19 and TRBJ1-5; the D gene is possibly TRBD1 (5 bases). The V gene lost 7 bases and the J gene lost 6 bases, with 16 bases spanning the gap. The V gene's germline CDR1 is LNHDA and CDR2 SQIVND (reference sequence). The CDR3 length is 14 residues. CDR3 sequence (DNA): TGTGCCAGTACTAATCCGGGGGAGAGTCAGCCCCAGCATTTT. Amino acid sequence: CASTNPGESQPQHF.

The chain recombines TRBV5-1 with TRBJ2-7; D not certain. The V gene's germline CDR1 is SGHRS and CDR2 YFSETQ. Trimming removed 4 bases from V and 2 bases from J, with 10 bases in between. The CDR3 spans 13 residues. The chain's CDR3 is CASSPRPTYEQYF. The CDR3 DNA reads TGCGCCAGCAGCCCTAGACCGACCTACGAGCAGTACTTC.

This clone was observed a few times. The CDR3 DNA is TGTGCCAGCAGCCTACCCCTTCCGAGGAACACTGAAGCTTTCTTT. It is translated as CASSLPLPRNTEAFF. The rearrangement uses TRBV13 and TRBJ1-1; D is uncertain. Germline V lookup: CDR1 PRHDT, CDR2 FYEKMQ (reference sequence). This CDR3 comprises 15 residues. The V gene lost 5 bases and the J gene lost 1 base, with 14 bases spanning the gap.

The V call is TRBV6-5, the J call TRBJ1-2, with 9 nucleotides matching TRBD1. The trim removed 5 bases at V and 4 bases at J, leaving 8 bases unmatched. Per germline, CDR1 MNHEY and CDR2 SVGAGI. The CDR3 extends over 15 amino acids. The CDR3 coding sequence is TGTGCCAGCAGTAACGAAGGACAGGGGACCTATGGCTACACCTTC. Residues: CASSNEGQGTYGYTF.

The genes are TRBV30 and TRBJ2-3; 7 bases are a match to TRBD2. Germline CDR1 reads GTSNPN; CDR2 reads SVGIG (reference sequence). CDR3 length: 15 amino acids. V dropped 0 bases and J dropped 3; count of bases not matched to a gene: 6. CDR3 in DNA: TGTGCCTGGAGTGTTGGAGGGGAGGGTACAGATACGCAGTATTTT. It specifies CAWSVGGEGTDTQYF.

This clone has only a few counts. The J gene is TRBJ1-1, the V gene TRBV18, with D tentatively TRBD1 (5 bases). Trimming pared 3 bases from V and 2 bases from J, leaving 10 bases between. The germline V gene has CDR1 KGHSH and CDR2 LQKENI. This CDR3 is built from 14 residues. CDR3 coding DNA: TGTGCCAGCTCACCGAGGCAGGGCAACACTGAAGCTTTCTTT. Its translation is CASSPRQGNTEAFF.

This rearrangement joins TRBV7-2 to TRBJ2-3, with D possibly being TRBD1 (6 bases). Germline lookup yields CDR1 SGHTA and CDR2 FQGNSA. The V and J ends lost 5 bases and 4 bases respectively, with 10 bases between them. The CDR3 is 13 residues long. CDR3 coding DNA: TGTGCCAGCAGCCCAGGGGTCCCAGATACGCAGTATTTT. It is translated as CASSPGVPDTQYF. Supplemented by reference TRBV7-2 and TRBJ2-3, the full variable domain reads GAGVSQSPSNKVTEKGKDVELRCDPISGHTALYWYRQSLGQGLEFLIYFQGNSAPDKSGLPSDRFSAERTGGSVSTLTIQRTQQEDSAVYLCASSPGVPDTQYFGPGTRLTVL.